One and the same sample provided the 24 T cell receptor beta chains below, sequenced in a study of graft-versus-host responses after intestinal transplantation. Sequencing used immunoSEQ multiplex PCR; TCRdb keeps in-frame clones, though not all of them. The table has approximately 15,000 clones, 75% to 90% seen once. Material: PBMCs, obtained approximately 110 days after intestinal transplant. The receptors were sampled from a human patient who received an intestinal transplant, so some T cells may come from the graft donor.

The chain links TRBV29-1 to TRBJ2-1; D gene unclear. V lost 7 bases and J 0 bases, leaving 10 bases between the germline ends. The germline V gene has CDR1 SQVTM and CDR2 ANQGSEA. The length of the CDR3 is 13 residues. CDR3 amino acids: CSATVSSYNEQFF. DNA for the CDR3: TGCAGCGCTACAGTGAGCTCCTACAATGAGCAGTTCTTC.

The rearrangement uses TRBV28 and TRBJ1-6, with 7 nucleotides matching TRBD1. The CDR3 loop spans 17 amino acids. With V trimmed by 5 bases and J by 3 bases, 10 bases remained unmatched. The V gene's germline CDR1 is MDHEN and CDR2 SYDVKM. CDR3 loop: CASSAELQGFYNSPLHF. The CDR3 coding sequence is TGTGCCAGCAGTGCGGAACTACAGGGGTTCTATAATTCACCCCTCCACTTT.

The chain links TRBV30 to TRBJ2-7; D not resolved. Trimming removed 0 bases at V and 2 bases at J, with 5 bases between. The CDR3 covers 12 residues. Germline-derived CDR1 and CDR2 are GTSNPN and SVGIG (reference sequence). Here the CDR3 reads CAWSVPAYEQYF. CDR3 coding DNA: TGTGCCTGGAGTGTACCGGCCTACGAGCAGTACTTC.

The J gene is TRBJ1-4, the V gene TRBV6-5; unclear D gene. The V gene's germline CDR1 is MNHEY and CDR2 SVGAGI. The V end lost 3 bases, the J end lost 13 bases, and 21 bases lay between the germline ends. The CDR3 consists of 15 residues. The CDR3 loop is CASSYWTLAEDGLFF. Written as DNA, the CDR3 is TGTGCCAGCAGTTATTGGACCTTGGCCGAGGACGGACTGTTTTTT.

The CDR3 bases are TGTGCCAGCAGTTTAACCCAACAGGGTTCGACTGAAGCTTTCTTT. It specifies CASSLTQQGSTEAFF. This chain connects TRBV28 to TRBJ1-1; D may be TRBD1 (6 bases). The ends were cut back, 2 bases at V and 5 bases at J, with 15 bases in the middle. This CDR3 is 15 amino acids long. Germline assignment: CDR1 MDHEN and CDR2 SYDVKM.

CDR3 sequence (DNA): TGTGCCAGCAGCTTAGCAGGTAGCGGGAGGAGTTTCTACGAGCAGTACTTC. This sequence encodes CASSLAGSGRSFYEQYF. The rearrangement links TRBV11-2 to TRBJ2-7; 10 nucleotides match TRBD2. This CDR3 has 17 residues. Germline V lookup: CDR1 SGHAT, CDR2 FQNNGV. V was clipped by 1 base and J by 3 bases; unmatched bases: 9.

CDR3 DNA sequence: TGTGCCAGCAGCACCCGGTCTAGTAACACCGGGGAGCTGTTTTTT. Protein: CASSTRSSNTGELFF. The chain joins TRBV28 to TRBJ2-2; D not certain. Germline V lookup: CDR1 MDHEN, CDR2 SYDVKM. This CDR3 spans 15 amino acids. Trimming removed 6 bases from V and 2 bases from J, with 13 bases in between.

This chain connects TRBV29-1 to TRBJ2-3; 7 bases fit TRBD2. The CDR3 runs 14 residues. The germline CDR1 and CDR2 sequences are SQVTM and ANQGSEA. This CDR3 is CSWTGRLAGDTQYF. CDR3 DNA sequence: TGCAGTTGGACCGGGAGGCTTGCTGGAGATACGCAGTATTTT.

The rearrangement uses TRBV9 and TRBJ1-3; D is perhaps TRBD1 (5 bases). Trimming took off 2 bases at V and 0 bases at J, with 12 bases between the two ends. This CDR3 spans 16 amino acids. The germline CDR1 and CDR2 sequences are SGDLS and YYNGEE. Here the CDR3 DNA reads TGTGCCAGCAGCGTGGACAACCGAAACTCTGGAAACACCATATATTTT. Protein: CASSVDNRNSGNTIYF.

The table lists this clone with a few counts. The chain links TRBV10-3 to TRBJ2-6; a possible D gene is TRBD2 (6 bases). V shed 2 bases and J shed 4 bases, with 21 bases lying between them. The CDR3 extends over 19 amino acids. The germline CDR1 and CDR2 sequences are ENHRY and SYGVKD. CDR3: CAISEPTSPQLGGANVLTF. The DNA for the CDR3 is TGTGCCATCAGTGAGCCCACTAGCCCACAGCTGGGGGGGGCCAACGTCCTGACTTTC.

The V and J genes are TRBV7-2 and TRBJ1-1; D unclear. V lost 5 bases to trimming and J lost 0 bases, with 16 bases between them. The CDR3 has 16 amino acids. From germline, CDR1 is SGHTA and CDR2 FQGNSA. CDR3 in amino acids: CASSPYGVLMNTEAFF. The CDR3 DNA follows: TGTGCCAGCAGCCCCTACGGGGTACTTATGAACACTGAAGCTTTCTTT.

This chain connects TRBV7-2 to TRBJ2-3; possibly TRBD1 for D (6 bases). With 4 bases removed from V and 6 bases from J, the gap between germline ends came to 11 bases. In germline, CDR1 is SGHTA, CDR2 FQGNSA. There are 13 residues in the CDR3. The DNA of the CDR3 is TGTGCCAGCAGCTCAAGTAGGGGGGATACGCAGTATTTT. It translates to CASSSSRGDTQYF.

The CDR3 protein is CASSLAVRGTDEGETQYF. CDR3 in DNA: TGTGCCAGCAGCTTAGCCGTCAGAGGGACGGACGAGGGGGAGACCCAGTACTTC. The rearrangement uses TRBV7-8 and TRBJ2-5; D may match TRBD1 or TRBD2 (5 bases each). Per germline, CDR1 SGHVS and CDR2 FQNEAQ. V was trimmed by 0 bases and J by 5 bases, leaving 22 bases between them. The CDR3 totals 18 residues.

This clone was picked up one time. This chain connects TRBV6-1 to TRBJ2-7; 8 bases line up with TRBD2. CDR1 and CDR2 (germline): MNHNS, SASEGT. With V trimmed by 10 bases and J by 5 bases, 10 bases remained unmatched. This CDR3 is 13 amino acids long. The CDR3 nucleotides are TGTGCCACCCGCCGGAGCGGGAGCCACGAGCAGTACTTC. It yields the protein CATRRSGSHEQYF.

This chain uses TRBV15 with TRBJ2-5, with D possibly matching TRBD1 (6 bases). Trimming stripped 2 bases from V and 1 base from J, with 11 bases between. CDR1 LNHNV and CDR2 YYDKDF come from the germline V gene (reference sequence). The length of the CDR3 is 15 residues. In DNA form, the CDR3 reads TGTGCCACCAGCAGATCTCAGGGGCCCCAAGAGACCCAGTACTTC. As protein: CATSRSQGPQETQYF.

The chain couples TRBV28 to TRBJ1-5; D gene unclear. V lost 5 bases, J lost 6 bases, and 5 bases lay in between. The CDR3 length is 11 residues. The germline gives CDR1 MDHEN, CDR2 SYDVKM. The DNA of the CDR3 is TGTGCCAGCAGTCGGGGTCAGCCCCAGCATTTT. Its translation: CASSRGQPQHF.

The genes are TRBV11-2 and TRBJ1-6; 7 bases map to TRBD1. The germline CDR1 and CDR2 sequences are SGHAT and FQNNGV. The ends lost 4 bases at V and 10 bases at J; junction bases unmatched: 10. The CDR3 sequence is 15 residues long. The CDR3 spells CASSSTGFLFSPLHF. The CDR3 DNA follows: TGTGCCAGCAGCTCGACAGGGTTTCTCTTCTCACCCCTCCACTTT.

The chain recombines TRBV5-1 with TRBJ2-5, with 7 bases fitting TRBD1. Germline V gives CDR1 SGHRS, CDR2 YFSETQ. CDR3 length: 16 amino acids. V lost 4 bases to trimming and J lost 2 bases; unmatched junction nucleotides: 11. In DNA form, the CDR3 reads TGCGCCAGCAGCACACGGACAGGTCAGGGACAAGAGACCCAGTACTTC. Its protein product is CASSTRTGQGQETQYF.

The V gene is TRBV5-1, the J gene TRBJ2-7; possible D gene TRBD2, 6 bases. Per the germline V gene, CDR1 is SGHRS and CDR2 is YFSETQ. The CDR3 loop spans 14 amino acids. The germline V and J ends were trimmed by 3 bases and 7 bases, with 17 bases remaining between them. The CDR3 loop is CASSSSLDYLEQYF. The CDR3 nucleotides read TGCGCCAGCAGCTCCTCTCTGGACTATTTAGAGCAGTACTTC.

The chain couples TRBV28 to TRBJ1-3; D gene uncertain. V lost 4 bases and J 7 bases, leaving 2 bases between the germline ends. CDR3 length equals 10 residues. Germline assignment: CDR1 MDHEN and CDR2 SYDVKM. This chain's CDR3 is CASSCNTIYF. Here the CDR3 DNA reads TGTGCCAGCAGTTGCAACACCATATATTTT.

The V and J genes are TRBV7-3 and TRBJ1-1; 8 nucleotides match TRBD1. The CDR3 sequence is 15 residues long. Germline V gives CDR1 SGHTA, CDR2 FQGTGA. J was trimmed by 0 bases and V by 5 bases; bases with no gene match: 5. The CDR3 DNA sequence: TGTGCCAGCAGCCCCCGGACAGGGATGAACACTGAAGCTTTCTTT. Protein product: CASSPRTGMNTEAFF. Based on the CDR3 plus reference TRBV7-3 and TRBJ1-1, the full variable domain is GAGVSQTPSNKVTEKGKYVELRCDPISGHTALYWYRQSLGQGPEFLIYFQGTGAADDSGLPNDRFFAVRPEGSVSTLKIQRTERGDSAVYLCASSPRTGMNTEAFFGQGTRLTVV.

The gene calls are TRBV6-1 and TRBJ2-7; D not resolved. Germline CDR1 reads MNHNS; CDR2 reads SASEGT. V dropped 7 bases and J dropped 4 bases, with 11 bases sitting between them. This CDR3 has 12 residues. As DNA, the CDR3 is TGTGCCAGCAAAATCGGAAGTTACGAGCAGTACTTC. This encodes CASKIGSYEQYF.

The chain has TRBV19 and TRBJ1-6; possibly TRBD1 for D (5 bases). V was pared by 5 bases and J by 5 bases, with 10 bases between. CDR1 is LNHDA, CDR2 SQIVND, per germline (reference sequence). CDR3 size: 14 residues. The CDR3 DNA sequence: TGTGCCAGTAGTTGGGACGGAGATAATTCACCCCTCCACTTT. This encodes CASSWDGDNSPLHF.

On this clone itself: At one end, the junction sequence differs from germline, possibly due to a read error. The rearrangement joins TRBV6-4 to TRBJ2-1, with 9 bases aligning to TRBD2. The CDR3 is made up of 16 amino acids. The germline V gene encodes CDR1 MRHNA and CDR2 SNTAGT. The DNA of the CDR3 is TGTGCCAGCAGTGACTCGAGTAGCGGGGGATACAATGAGCGGTTCTTC. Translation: CASSDSSSGGYNERFF.